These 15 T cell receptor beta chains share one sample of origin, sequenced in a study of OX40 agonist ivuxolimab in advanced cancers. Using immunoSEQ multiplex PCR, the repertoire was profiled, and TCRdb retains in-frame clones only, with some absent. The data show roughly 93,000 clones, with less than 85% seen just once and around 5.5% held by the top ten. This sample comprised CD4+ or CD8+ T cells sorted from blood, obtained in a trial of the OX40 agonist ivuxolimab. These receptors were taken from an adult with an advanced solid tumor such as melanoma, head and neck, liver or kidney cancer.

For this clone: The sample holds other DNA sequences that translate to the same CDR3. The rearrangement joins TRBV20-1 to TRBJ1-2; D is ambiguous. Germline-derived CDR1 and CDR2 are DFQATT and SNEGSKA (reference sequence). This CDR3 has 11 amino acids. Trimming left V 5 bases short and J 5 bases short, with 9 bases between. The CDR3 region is CSASSLYGYTF. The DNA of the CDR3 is TGCAGTGCTTCCTCACTATATGGCTACACCTTC.

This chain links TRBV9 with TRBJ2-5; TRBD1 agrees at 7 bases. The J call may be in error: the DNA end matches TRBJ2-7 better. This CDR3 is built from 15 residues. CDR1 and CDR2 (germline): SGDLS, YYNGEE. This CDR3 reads CASSVSTGDTYEQYF. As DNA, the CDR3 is TGTGCCAGCAGCGTAAGTACAGGGGATACCTACGAGCAGTACTTC.

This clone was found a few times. This CDR3 is CASSSQTGLGGYTF. The CDR3, as DNA: TGTGCCAGCAGCTCGCAAACGGGCCTAGGAGGCTACACCTTC. This rearrangement joins TRBV9 to TRBJ1-2; no reliable D call. Trimming shortened V by 4 bases and J by 8 bases, and 18 bases separated the two germline ends. CDR3 length equals 14 residues. Germline CDR1 reads SGDLS; CDR2 reads YYNGEE.

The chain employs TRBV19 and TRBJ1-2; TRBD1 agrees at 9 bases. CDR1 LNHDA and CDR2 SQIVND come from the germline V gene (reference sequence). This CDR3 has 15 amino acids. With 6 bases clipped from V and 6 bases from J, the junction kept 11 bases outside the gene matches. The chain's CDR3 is CASSVSWTGDHGYTF. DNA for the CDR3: TGTGCCAGTAGCGTCTCTTGGACAGGGGACCATGGCTACACCTTC. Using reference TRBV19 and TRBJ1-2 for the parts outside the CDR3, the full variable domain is DGGITQSPKYLFRKEGQNVTLSCEQNLNHDAMYWYRQDPGQGLRLIYYSQIVNDFQKGDIAEGYSVSREKKESFPLTVTSAQKNPTAFYLCASSVSWTGDHGYTFGSGTRLTVV.

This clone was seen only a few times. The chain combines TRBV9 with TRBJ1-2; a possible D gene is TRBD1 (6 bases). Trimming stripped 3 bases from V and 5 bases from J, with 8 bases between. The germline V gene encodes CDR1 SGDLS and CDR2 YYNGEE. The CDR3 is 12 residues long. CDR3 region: CASSADSYGYTF. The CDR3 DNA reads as TGTGCCAGCAGCGCGGACAGTTATGGCTACACCTTC.

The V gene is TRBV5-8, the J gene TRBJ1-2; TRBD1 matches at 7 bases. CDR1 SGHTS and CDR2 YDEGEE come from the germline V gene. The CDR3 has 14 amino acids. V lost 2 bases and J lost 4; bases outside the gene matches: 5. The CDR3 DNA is TGTGCCAGCAGCTTAGTCCAGGGGGGCTATGGCTACACCTTC. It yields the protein CASSLVQGGYGYTF.

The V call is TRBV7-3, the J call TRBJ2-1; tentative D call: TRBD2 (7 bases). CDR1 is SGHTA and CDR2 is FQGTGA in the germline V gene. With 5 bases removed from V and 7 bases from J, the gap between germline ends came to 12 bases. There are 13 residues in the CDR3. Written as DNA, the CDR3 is TGTGCCAGCAGCCCGGGGGGCCTGAATGAGCAGTTCTTC. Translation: CASSPGGLNEQFF.

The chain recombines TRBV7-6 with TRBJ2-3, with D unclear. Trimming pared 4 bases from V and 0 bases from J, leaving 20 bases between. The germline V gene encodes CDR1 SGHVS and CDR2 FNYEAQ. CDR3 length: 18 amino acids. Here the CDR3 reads CASSYPTGSQASTDTQYF. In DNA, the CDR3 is TGTGCCAGCAGCTACCCGACTGGCTCCCAAGCTAGCACAGATACGCAGTATTTT.

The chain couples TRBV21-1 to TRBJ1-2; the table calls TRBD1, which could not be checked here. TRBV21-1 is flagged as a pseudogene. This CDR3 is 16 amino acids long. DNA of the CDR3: TGTGCCAGCAGCCCTTGGGGGATCAGGGGTGGTAATGGCTACACCTTC. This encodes CASSPWGIRGGNGYTF.

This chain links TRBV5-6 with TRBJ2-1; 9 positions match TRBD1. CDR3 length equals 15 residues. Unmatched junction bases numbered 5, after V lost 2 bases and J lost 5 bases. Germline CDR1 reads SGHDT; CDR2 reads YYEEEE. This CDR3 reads CASSLPQGAHNEQFF. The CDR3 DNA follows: TGTGCCAGCAGCTTACCACAGGGGGCCCACAATGAGCAGTTCTTC. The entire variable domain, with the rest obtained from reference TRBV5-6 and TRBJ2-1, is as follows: DAGVTQSPTHLIKTRGQQVTLRCSPKSGHDTVSWYQQALGQGPQFIFQYYEEEERQRGNFPDRFSGHQFPNYSSELNVNALLLGDSALYLCASSLPQGAHNEQFFGPGTRLTVL.

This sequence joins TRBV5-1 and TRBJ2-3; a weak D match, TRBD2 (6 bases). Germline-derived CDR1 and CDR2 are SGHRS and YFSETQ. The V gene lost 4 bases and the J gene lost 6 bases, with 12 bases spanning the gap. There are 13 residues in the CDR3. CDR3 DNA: TGCGCCAGCAGCGGGGACTGGTCTGATACGCAGTATTTT. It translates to CASSGDWSDTQYF.

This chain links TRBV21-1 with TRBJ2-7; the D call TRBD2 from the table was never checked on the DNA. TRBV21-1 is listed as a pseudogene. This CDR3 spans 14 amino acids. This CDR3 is CASSEGLAGYEQYF. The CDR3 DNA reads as TGTGCCAGCAGCGAAGGACTAGCCGGCTACGAGCAGTACTTC.

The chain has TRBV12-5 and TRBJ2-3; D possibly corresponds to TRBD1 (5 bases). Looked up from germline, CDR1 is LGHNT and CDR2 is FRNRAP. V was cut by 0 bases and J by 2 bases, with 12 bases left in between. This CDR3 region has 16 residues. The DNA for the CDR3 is TGTGCTAGTGGTTTGGTACCAGGGATTCACACAGATACGCAGTATTTT. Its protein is CASGLVPGIHTDTQYF.

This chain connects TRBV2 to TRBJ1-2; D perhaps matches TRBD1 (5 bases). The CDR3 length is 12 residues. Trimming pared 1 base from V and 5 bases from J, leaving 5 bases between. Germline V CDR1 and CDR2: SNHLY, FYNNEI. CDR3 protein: CASSEGGYGYTF. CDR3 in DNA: TGTGCCAGCAGTGAAGGGGGGTATGGCTACACCTTC.

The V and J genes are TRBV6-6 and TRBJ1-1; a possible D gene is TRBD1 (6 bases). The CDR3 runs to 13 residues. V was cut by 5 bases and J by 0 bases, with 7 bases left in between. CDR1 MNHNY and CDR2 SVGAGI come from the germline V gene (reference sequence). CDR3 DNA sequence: TGTGCCAGCAGTAGGGGGATGAACACTGAAGCTTTCTTT. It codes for CASSRGMNTEAFF.